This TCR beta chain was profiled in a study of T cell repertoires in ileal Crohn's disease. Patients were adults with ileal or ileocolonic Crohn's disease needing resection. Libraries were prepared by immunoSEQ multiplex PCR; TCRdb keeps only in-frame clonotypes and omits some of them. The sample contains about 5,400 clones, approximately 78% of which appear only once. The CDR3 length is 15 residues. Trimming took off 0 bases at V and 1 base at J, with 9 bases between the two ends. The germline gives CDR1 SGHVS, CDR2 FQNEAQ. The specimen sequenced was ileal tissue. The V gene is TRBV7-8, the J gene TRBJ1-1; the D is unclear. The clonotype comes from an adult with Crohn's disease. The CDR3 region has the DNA TGTGCCAGCAGCTTAGCGCGGAGCCAGAACACTGAAGCTTTCTTT. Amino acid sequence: CASSLARSQNTEAFF.